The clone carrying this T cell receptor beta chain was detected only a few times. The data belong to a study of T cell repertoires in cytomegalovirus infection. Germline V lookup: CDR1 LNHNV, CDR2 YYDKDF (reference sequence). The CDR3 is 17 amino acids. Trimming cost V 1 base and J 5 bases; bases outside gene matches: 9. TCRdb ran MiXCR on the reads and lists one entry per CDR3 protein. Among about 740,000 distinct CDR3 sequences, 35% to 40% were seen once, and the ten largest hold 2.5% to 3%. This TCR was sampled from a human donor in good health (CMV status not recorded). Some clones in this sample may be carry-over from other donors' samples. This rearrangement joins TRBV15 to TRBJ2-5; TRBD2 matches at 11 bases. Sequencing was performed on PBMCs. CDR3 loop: CATSRAQAASGGETQYF. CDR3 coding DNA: TGTGCCACCAGCAGAGCCCAGGCGGCTAGCGGGGGGGAGACCCAGTACTTC.